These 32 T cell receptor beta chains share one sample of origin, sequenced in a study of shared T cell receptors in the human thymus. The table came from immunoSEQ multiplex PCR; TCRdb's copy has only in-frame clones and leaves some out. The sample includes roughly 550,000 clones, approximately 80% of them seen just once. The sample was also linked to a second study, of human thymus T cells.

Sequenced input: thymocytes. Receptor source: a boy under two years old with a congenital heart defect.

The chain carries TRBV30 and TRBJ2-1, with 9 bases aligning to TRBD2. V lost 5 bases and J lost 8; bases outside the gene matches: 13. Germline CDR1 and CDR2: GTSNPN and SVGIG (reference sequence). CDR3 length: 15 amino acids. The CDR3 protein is CAWAEWASGIHEQFF. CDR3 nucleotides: TGTGCCTGGGCGGAGTGGGCTAGCGGGATCCATGAGCAGTTCTTC.

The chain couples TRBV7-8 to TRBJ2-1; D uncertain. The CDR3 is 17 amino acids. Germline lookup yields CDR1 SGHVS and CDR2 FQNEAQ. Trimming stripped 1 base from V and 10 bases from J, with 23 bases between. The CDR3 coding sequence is TGTGCCAGCAGCTTAGTGGGTATGGAGCGCCAAATAGAGGAGCAGTTCTTC. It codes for CASSLVGMERQIEEQFF.

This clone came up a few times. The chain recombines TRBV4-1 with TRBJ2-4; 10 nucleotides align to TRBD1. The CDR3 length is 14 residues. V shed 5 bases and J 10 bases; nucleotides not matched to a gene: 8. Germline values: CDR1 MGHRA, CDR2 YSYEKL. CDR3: CASSSLGQGRIQYF. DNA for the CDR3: TGCGCCAGCAGCAGCCTGGGACAGGGGCGAATTCAGTACTTC.

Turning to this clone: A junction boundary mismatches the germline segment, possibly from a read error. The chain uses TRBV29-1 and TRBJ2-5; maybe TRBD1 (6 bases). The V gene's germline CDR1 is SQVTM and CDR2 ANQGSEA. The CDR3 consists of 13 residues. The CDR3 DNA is TGCAGCACTGGACGGCAGGGACAAGGGACCCAGTACTTC. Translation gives CSTGRQGQGTQYF.

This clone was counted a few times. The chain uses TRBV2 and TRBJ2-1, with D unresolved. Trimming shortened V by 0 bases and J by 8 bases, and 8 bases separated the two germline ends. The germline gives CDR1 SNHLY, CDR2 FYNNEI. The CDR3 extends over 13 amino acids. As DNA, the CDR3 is TGTGCCAGCAGTGAAGCATCTGGGCATGAGCAGTTCTTC. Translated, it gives CASSEASGHEQFF.

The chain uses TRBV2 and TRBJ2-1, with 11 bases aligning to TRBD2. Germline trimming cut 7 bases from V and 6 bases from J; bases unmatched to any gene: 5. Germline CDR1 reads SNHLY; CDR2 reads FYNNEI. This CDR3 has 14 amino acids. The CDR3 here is CASTPGLAGNEQFF. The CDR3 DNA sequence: TGTGCCAGCACCCCCGGACTAGCGGGCAATGAGCAGTTCTTC.

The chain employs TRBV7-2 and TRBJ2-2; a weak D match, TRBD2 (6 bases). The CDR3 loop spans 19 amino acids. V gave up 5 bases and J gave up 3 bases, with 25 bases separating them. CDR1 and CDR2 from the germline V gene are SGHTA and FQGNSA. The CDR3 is CASSDLTSPKRRYTGELFF. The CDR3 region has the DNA TGTGCCAGCAGCGACCTGACTAGTCCGAAACGACGGTACACCGGGGAGCTGTTTTTT.

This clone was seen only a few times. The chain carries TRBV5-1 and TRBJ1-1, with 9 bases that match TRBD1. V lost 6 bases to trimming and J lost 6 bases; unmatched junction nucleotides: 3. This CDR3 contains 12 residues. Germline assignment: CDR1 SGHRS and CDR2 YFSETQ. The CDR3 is CASTDRGAEAFF. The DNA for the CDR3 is TGCGCCAGCACTGACAGGGGGGCTGAAGCTTTCTTT.

This CDR3 is CASSFPGQNTEAFF. The DNA for the CDR3 is TGTGCCAGCAGCTTCCCGGGACAGAACACTGAAGCTTTCTTT. V usage is TRBV11-2 and J usage is TRBJ1-1, with D possibly matching TRBD1 (6 bases). The CDR3 is made up of 14 amino acids. Germline values: CDR1 SGHAT, CDR2 FQNNGV. V lost 3 bases and J 1 base, leaving 9 bases between the germline ends.

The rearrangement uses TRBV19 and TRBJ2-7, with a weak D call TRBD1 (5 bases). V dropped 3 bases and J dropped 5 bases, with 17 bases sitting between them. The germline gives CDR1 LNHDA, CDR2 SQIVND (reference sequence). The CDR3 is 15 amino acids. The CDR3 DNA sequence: TGTGCCAGTAGTATTATGACAGCAAGCGTCCACGAGCAGTACTTC. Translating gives CASSIMTASVHEQYF.

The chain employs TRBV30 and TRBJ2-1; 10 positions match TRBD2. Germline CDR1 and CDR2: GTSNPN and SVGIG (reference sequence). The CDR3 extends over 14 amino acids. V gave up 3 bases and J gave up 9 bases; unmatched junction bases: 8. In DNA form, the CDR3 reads TGTGCCTGGAGCCTGGCTAGCGGGAGAAGTGAGCAGTTCTTC. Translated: CAWSLASGRSEQFF.

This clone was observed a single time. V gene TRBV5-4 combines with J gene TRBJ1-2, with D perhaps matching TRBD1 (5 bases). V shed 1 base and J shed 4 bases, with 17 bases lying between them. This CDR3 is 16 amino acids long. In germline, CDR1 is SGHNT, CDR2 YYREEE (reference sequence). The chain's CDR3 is CASSLWGRTGLYGYTF. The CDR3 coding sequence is TGTGCCAGCAGCTTGTGGGGGAGGACGGGTCTCTATGGCTACACCTTC.

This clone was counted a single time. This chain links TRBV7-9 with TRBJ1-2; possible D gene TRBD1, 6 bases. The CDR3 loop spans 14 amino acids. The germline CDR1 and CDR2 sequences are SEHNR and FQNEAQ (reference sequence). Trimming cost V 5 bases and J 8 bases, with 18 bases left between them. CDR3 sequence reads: CASSDRPGQLGYTF. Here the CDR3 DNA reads TGTGCCAGCAGCGACCGACCCGGACAGTTGGGCTACACCTTC.

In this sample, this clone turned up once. For the CDR3, the DNA is TGCGCCAGCAGCCAGGGGACAGCATTTCTCTCTGGAAACACCATATATTTT. Translated, it gives CASSQGTAFLSGNTIYF. The chain recombines TRBV4-3 with TRBJ1-3; 7 nucleotides line up with TRBD1. CDR1 and CDR2 (germline): LGHNA, YSLEER. The V gene end was trimmed by 3 bases and the J gene end by 0 bases; junction bases not matched to a gene: 8. The CDR3 contains 17 residues.

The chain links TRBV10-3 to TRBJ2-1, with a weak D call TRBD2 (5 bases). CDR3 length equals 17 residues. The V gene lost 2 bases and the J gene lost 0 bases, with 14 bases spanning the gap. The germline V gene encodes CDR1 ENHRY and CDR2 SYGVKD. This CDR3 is CAISEKGLSSSYNEQFF. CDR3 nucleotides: TGTGCCATCAGTGAGAAAGGACTTTCCAGCTCCTACAATGAGCAGTTCTTC.

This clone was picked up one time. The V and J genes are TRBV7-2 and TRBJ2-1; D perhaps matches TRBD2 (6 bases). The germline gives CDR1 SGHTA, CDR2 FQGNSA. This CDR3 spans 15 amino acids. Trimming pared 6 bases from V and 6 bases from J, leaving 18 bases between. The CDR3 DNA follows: TGTGCCAGCAGTTCAAGGGTTATTAGCGGCAATGAGCAGTTCTTC. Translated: CASSSRVISGNEQFF. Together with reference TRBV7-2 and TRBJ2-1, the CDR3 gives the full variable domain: GAGVSQSPSNKVTEKGKDVELRCDPISGHTALYWYRQSLGQGLEFLIYFQGNSAPDKSGLPSDRFSAERTGGSVSTLTIQRTQQEDSAVYLCASSSRVISGNEQFFGPGTRLTVL.

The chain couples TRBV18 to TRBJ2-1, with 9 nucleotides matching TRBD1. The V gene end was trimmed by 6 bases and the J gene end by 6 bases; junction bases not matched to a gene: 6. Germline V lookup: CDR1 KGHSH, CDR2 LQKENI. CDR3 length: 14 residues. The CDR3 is CASSGDRVGNEQFF. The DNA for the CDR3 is TGTGCCAGCTCTGGGGACAGGGTGGGCAATGAGCAGTTCTTC.

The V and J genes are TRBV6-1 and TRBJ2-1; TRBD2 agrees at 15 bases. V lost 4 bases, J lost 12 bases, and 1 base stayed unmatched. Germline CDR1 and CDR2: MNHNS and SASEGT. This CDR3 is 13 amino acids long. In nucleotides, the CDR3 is TGTGCCAGCAGTGGGACTAGCGGGAGGGGGCAGTTCTTC. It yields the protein CASSGTSGRGQFF.

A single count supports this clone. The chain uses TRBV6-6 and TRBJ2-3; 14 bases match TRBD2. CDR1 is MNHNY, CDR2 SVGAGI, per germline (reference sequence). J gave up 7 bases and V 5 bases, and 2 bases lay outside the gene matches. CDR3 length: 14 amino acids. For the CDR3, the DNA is TGTGCCAGCAGTGGGACTAGCGGGAGACATACGCAGTATTTT. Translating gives CASSGTSGRHTQYF.

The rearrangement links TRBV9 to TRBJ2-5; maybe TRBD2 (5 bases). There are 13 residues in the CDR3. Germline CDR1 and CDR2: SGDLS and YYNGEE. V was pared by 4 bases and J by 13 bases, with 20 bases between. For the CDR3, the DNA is TGTGCCAGCAGCCCCGGCCCCGAGGGAGTGGGGTACTTC. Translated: CASSPGPEGVGYF.

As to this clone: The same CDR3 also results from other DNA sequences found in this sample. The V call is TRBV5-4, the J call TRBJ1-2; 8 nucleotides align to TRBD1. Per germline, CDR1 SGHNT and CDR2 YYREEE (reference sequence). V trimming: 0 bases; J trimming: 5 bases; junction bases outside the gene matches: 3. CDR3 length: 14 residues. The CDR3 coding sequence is TGTGCCAGCAGCTTGGAGGACAGGGTGTATGGCTACACCTTC. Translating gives CASSLEDRVYGYTF.

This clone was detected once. In DNA, the CDR3 is TGTGCCAGCAGCCGCCAACAGGACAGGGAAAACACTGAAGCTTTCTTT. It is translated as CASSRQQDRENTEAFF. The V gene is TRBV25-1, the J gene TRBJ1-1; TRBD1 agrees at 8 bases. The J segment lost 2 bases and the V segment lost 6 bases, leaving 11 bases of the junction unmatched. The CDR3 length is 16 residues. Germline CDR1 MGHDK, CDR2 SYGVNS.

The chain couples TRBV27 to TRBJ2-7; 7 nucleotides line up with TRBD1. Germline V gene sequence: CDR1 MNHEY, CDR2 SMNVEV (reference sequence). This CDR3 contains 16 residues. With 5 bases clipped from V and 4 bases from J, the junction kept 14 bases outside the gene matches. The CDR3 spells CASSPTPTGIGYEQYF. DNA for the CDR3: TGTGCCAGCAGTCCTACCCCGACAGGGATCGGGTACGAGCAGTACTTC.

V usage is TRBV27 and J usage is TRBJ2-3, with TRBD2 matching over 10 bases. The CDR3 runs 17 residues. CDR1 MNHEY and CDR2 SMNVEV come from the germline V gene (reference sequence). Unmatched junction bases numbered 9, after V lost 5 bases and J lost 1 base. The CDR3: CASSPPHSGGGTDTQYF. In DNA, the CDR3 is TGTGCCAGCAGTCCACCCCACAGCGGGGGGGGCACAGATACGCAGTATTTT.

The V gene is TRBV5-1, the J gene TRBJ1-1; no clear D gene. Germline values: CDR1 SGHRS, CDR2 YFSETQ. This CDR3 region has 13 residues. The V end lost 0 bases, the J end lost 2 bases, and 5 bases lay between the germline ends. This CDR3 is CASSLVANTEAFF. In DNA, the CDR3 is TGCGCCAGCAGCTTGGTGGCAAACACTGAAGCTTTCTTT.

The DNA for the CDR3 is TGCGCCAGCAGCCAAAACCGAATGCGGGAGGTTGGAAATGAGCAGTTCTTC. Translating gives CASSQNRMREVGNEQFF. The chain is built from TRBV4-3 and TRBJ2-1; 8 nucleotides line up with TRBD2. The junction had 13 bases not matched to a gene; V was cut back by 2 bases and J by 7 bases. The CDR3 loop spans 17 amino acids. Germline values: CDR1 LGHNA, CDR2 YSLEER.

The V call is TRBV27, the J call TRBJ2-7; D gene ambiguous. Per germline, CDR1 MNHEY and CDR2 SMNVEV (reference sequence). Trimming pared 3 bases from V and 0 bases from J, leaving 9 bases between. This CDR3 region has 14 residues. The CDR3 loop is CASSLGSFSYEQYF. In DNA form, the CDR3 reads TGTGCCAGCAGTTTGGGTAGCTTCTCCTACGAGCAGTACTTC.

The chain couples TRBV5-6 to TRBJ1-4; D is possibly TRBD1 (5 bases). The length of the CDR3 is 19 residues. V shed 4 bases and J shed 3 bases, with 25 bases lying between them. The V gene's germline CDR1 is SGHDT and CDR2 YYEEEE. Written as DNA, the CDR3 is TGTGCCAGCAGCCTGGAAGGGGAACTCGACGGAGCGTCTAATGAAAAACTGTTTTTT. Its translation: CASSLEGELDGASNEKLFF.

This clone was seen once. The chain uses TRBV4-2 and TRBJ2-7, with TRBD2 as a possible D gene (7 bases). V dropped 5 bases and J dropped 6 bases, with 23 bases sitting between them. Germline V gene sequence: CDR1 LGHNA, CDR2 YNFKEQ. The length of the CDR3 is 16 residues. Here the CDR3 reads CASSTPLRGGRGEQYF. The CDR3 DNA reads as TGTGCCAGCAGCACGCCCCTTCGAGGGGGGAGGGGCGAGCAGTACTTC.

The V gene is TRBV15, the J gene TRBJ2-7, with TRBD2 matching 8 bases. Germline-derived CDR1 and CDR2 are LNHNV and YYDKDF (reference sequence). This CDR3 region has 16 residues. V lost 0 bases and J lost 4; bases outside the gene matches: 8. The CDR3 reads CATSRDQSGSSYEQYF. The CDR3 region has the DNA TGTGCCACCAGCAGAGATCAAAGCGGGAGTAGTTACGAGCAGTACTTC.

For the CDR3, the DNA is TGTGCCAGCAGCCGCCAATCCCTCCAAGGGGGAAAACTGTTTTTT. This encodes CASSRQSLQGGKLFF. The chain employs TRBV4-2 and TRBJ1-4; tentatively, D is TRBD1 (6 bases). V was cut by 4 bases and J by 10 bases, with 19 bases left in between. The germline gives CDR1 LGHNA, CDR2 YNFKEQ. The CDR3 has 15 amino acids.

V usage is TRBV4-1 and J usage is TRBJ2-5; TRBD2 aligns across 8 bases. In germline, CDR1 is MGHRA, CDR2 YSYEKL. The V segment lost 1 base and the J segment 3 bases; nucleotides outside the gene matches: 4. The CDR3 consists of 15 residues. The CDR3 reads CASSQVPGGEETQYF. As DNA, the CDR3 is TGCGCCAGCAGCCAAGTCCCGGGAGGGGAAGAGACCCAGTACTTC.